The following is a T cell receptor beta chain sequence with its context. This record comes from a study of blood T cell repertoires in COVID-19. This CDR3 is built from 17 residues. Looked up from germline, CDR1 is LNHNV and CDR2 is YYDKDF (reference sequence). V shed 0 bases, J shed 2 bases, and the junction held 7 bases outside the gene matches. This table comes from immunoSEQ multiplex PCR, and its TCRdb copy is limited to in-frame clones, with some not included. Counted here are fewer than 70,000 clones, 84% occurring once; the ten biggest clones make up 8% to 9%. Sequenced: peripheral blood. This chain joins TRBV15 and TRBJ2-7; 10 bases fit TRBD2. The origin of this receptor is a man in his forties or fifties with active COVID-19. Written as DNA, the CDR3 is TGTGCCACCAGCAGAGATAGCGGGACTAGCGTCGCCTACGAGCAGTACTTC. Amino acid sequence: CATSRDSGTSVAYEQYF.